This TCR beta chain was recorded in a study of cytomegalovirus exposure and HLA in healthy donors. Study summary: In a later analysis, the 120 or so validation repertoires were reported to have used the same platform as the 666 first-cohort repertoires.

Study-level points and caveats: The study put around 180 TCR beta chains on its list as cytomegalovirus-associated. In the roughly 130 validation repertoires, a later analysis found that first-cohort TCR clusters tended to co-occur. High sensitivity and specificity were reportedly achieved when the classifier diagnosed cytomegalovirus status.

On this clone itself: Antigen unknown.

Libraries were prepared by immunoSEQ multiplex PCR; TCRdb keeps only in-frame clonotypes and omits some of them. Of approximately 150,000 clones listed, 75% to 95% are singletons. CDR3 length equals 16 residues. The ends lost 2 bases at V and 0 bases at J; junction bases unmatched: 8. Germline values: CDR1 SGHRS, CDR2 YFSETQ. The TCR comes from a woman younger than 35 in good health and CMV-seropositive. What was sequenced was PBMCs. This chain links TRBV5-1 with TRBJ2-7; 7 bases align to TRBD2. CDR3 sequence reads: CASSFFSGGSSYEQYF. CDR3 DNA sequence: TGCGCCAGCAGCTTCTTTTCCGGGGGGAGCTCCTACGAGCAGTACTTC. Looking up the rest from reference TRBV5-1 and TRBJ2-7 gives the full variable domain: KAGVTQTPRYLIKTRGQQVTLSCSPISGHRSVSWYQQTPGQGLQFLFEYFSETQRNKGNFPGRFSGRQFSNSRSEMNVSTLELGDSALYLCASSFFSGGSSYEQYFGPGTRLTVT.